The subject of this entry is one TCR beta chain. Its antigen is unknown. The method was immunoSEQ multiplex PCR; TCRdb's version includes in-frame clones alone and lacks a portion of them. The table shows approximately 92,000 clones, with just over 90% occurring only once. The record originates from a study of graft-versus-host responses after intestinal transplantation. At the level of the study: Recipients obtained multivisceral, liver-intestinal, or isolated intestinal transplants. Induction with anti-thymocyte globulin, then tacrolimus and steroids for 2 to 3 years, was given to all recipients. Points from the study as a whole: Elevated graft-versus-host to host-versus-graft clonal ratios in allografts were recorded for patients with graft-donor T cell macrochimerism. The marrow of recipients harbored GvH clones, and ileum or blood showed some of them first.

The CDR3 consists of 16 residues. The germline V gene encodes CDR1 MGHRA and CDR2 YSYEKL. The germline V and J ends were trimmed by 0 bases and 0 bases, with 9 bases remaining between them. The sequence was obtained from a human donor who received an intestinal transplant. The sequences come from unstimulated CD8+ T cells sorted from spleen or lymph node cells, collected before intestinal transplant. The chain uses TRBV4-1 and TRBJ1-5; D is unresolved. The CDR3 DNA reads TGCGCCAGCAGCCAAGAACGGGTATATAGCAATCAGCCCCAGCATTTT. As protein: CASSQERVYSNQPQHF.